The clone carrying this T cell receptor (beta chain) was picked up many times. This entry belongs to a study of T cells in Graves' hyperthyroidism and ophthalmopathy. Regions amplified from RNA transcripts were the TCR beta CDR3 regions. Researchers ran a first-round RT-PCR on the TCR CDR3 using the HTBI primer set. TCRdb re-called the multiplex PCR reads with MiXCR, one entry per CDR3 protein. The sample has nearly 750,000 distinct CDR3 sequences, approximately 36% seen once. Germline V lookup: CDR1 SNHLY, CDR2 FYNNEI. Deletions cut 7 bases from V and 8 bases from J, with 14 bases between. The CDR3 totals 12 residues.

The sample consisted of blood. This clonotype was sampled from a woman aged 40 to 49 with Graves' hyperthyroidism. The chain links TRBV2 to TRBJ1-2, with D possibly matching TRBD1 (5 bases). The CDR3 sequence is CASTQGKIGYTF. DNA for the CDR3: TGTGCCAGCACCCAGGGTAAAATCGGCTACACCTTC.